This T cell receptor beta chain was captured in a study of control samples from healthy donors and cancer patients. Germline-derived CDR1 and CDR2 are SGHRS and YFSETQ. CDR3 length: 15 residues. With 2 bases clipped from V and 3 bases from J, the junction kept 4 bases outside the gene matches. TCRdb keeps only in-frame clones here, not all; method: immunoSEQ multiplex PCR. This sample has fewer than 200,000 clones, with over 85% found just once. This chain joins TRBV5-1 and TRBJ2-1, with 8 bases aligning to TRBD2. Sequencing input: blood. The TCR was taken from a man aged 25-40 years in good health. CDR3 coding DNA: TGCGCCAGCAGCTTAACTAGCGGAAGCTACAATGAGCAGTTCTTC. It encodes CASSLTSGSYNEQFF. The complete variable domain, with remaining parts taken from reference TRBV5-1 and TRBJ2-1, reads KAGVTQTPRYLIKTRGQQVTLSCSPISGHRSVSWYQQTPGQGLQFLFEYFSETQRNKGNFPGRFSGRQFSNSRSEMNVSTLELGDSALYLCASSLTSGSYNEQFFGPGTRLTVL.